This T cell receptor (beta chain) was sequenced for a study of blood T cell repertoires in COVID-19. Whole-study context: Italy, Spain and the United States were the sources of the convalescent and acute COVID-19 samples.

Authors' processing steps: Scientists estimated how many nucleated cells there were by amplifying reference gene primers. The data were produced by immunoSEQ multiplex PCR, yet TCRdb's version contains in-frame clones alone and is incomplete. V and J calls and clone size are as listed in that table; D and trimming were resolved from the DNA. Counted here are roughly 670,000 clones, approximately 90% occurring once; the ten biggest clones make up about 0.24%. The CDR3 covers 15 residues. Germline loops: CDR1 ENHRY, CDR2 SYGVKD. Deletions cut 6 bases from V and 1 base from J, with 15 bases between. Sequenced sample: peripheral blood. The receptor comes from a woman aged 18-29 years with acute or convalescent COVID-19. The chain carries TRBV10-3 and TRBJ1-1; possibly TRBD1 for D (5 bases). The CDR3 DNA reads as TGTGCCATCAGGGGAAGGGACTTTACGAACACTGAAGCTTTCTTT. Its protein product is CAIRGRDFTNTEAFF.